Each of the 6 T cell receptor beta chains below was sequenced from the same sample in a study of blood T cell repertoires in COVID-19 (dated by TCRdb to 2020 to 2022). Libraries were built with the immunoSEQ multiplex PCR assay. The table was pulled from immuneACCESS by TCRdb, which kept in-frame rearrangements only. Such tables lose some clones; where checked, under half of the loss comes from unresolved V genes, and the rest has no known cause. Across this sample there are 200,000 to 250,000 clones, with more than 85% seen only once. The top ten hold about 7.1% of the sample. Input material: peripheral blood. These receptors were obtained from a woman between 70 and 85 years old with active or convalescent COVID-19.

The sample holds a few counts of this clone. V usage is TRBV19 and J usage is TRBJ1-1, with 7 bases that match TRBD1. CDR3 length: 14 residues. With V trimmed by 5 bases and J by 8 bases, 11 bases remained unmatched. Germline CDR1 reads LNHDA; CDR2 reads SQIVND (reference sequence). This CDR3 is CASSSGQLVMEAFF. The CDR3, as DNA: TGTGCCAGTAGTTCGGGACAGCTCGTAATGGAAGCTTTCTTT.

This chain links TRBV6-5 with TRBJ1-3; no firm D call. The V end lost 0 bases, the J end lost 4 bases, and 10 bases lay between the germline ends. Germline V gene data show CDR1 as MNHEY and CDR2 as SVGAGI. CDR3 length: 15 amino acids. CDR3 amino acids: CASSYSTFVGNTIYF. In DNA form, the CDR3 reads TGTGCCAGCAGTTACTCGACTTTCGTAGGAAACACCATATATTTT.

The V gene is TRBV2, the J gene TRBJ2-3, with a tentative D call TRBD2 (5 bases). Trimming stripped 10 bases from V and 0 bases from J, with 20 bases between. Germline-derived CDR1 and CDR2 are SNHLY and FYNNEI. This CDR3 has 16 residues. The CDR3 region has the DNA TGTGCCACTCGACCGGAGGCAGCCTTAAGCACAGATACGCAGTATTTT. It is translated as CATRPEAALSTDTQYF.

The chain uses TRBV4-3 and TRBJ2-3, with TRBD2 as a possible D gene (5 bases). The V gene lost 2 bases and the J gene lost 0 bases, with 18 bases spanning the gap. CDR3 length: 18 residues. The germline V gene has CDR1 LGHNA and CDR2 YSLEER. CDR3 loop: CASSQSPEARRSTDTQYF. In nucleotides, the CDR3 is TGCGCCAGCAGCCAATCACCGGAAGCCCGGAGGAGCACAGATACGCAGTATTTT.

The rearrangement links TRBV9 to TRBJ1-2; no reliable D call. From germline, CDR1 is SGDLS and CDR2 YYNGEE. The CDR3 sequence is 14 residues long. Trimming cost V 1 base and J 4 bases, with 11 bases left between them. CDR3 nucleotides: TGTGCCAGCAGCGTACGGGGAGCCGGCTATGGCTACACCTTC. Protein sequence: CASSVRGAGYGYTF. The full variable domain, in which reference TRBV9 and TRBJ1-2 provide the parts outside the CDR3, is DSGVTQTPKHLITATGQRVTLRCSPRSGDLSVYWYQQSLDQGLQFLIQYYNGEERAKGNILERFSAQQFPDLHSELNLSSLELGDSALYFCASSVRGAGYGYTFGSGTRLTVV.

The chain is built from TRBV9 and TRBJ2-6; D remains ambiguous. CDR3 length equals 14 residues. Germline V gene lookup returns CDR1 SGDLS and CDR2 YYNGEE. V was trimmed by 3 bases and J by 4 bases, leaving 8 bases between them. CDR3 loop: CASSAPMGANVLTF. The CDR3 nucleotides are TGTGCCAGCAGCGCCCCCATGGGGGCCAACGTCCTGACTTTC.